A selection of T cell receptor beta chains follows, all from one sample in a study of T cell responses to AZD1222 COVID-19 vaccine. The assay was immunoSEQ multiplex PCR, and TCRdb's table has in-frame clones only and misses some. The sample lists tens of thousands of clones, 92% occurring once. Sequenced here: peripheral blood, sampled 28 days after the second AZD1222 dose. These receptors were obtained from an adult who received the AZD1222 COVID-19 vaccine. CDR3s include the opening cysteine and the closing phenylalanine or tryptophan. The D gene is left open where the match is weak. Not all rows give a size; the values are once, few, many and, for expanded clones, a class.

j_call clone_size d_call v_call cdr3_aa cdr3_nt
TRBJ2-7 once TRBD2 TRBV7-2 CASSLVTSAAYEQYF TGTGCCAGCAGCTTAGTAACTAGCGCGGCGTACGAGCAGTACTTC
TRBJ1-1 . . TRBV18 CASSADVSTEAFF TGTGCCAGCTCAGCGGACGTATCCACTGAAGCTTTCTTT
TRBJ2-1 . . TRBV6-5 CASSYSGNEQFF TGTGCCAGCAGTTACTCCGGGAATGAGCAGTTCTTC
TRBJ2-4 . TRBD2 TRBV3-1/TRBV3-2 CASGSGGTPENIQYF TGTGCCAGCGGTAGCGGGGGGACCCCTGAAAACATTCAGTACTTC
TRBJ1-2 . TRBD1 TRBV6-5 CASSYSFLLQGDGYTF TGTGCCAGCAGTTACTCCTTTCTGTTGCAGGGGGACGGCTACACCTTC
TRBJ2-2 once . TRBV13 CASSLTDLNTGELFF TGTGCCAGCAGCTTGACAGACTTGAACACCGGGGAGCTGTTTTTT
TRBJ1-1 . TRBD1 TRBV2 CASRGDSQLGEAFF TGTGCCAGCAGGGGGGACAGCCAGTTAGGTGAAGCTTTCTTT
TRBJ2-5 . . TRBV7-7 CASSSAPSVEQETQYF TGTGCCAGCAGCTCAGCCCCTTCCGTGGAGCAAGAGACCCAGTACTTC
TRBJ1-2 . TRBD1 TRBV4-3 CASSQGQGADYGYTF TGCGCCAGCAGCCAGGGACAGGGGGCCGACTATGGCTACACCTTC
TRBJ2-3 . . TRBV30 CAWSGGALDTQYF TGTGCCTGGAGTGGGGGGGCACTTGATACGCAGTATTTT
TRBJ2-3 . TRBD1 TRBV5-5 CASSWLGTGATDTQYF TGTGCCAGCAGCTGGCTCGGGACAGGGGCTACAGATACGCAGTATTTT
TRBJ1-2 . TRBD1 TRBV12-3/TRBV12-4 CASSQGTGRGYTF TGTGCCAGCAGCCAGGGGACAGGGCGAGGCTACACCTTC
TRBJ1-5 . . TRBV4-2 CASSQDNGRDQPQHF TGTGCCAGCAGCCAAGATAATGGCCGGGATCAGCCCCAGCATTTT
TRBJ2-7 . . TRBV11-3 CASSLGQTYEQYF TGTGCCAGCAGCTTAGGACAGACCTACGAGCAGTACTTC
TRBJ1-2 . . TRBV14 CASSLGRGPYGYTF TGTGCCAGCAGCCTCGGACGGGGCCCCTATGGCTACACCTTC
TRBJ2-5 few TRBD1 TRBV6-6 CASSYGTDPRETQYF TGTGCCAGCAGTTACGGGACAGACCCTCGAGAGACCCAGTACTTC
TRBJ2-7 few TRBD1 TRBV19 CASSIGTGGVEQYF TGTGCCAGTAGTATAGGGACAGGGGGCGTCGAGCAGTACTTC
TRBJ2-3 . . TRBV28 CASSFIGAHTQYF TGTGCCAGCAGTTTCATTGGGGCGCATACGCAGTATTTT
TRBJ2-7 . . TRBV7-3 CASSRRAYEQYF TGTGCCAGCAGCCGTAGAGCGTACGAGCAGTACTTC
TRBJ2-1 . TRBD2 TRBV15 CATSRMKLHSGGYNEQFF TGTGCCACCAGCCGCATGAAACTCCATAGCGGGGGATACAATGAGCAGTTCTTC
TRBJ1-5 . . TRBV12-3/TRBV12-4 CASSLRGAQHF TGTGCCAGCAGTTTAAGGGGGGCCCAGCATTTT
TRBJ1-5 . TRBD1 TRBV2 CASSLQGSNQPQHF TGTGCCAGCAGTCTACAGGGGAGCAATCAGCCCCAGCATTTT
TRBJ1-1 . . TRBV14 CASSQESSRNTEAFF TGTGCCAGCAGCCAAGAGTCCAGCCGGAACACTGAAGCTTTCTTT
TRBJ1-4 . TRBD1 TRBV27 CARDRGRNEKLFF TGTGCCAGAGACAGGGGAAGAAATGAAAAACTGTTTTTT
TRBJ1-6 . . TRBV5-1 CASSLGGTSGVSPLHF TGCGCCAGCAGCTTGGGGGGTACCTCCGGGGTTTCACCCCTCCACTTT
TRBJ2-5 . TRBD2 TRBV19 CASSTLAEETQYF TGTGCCAGTAGTACGCTAGCGGAAGAGACCCAGTACTTC
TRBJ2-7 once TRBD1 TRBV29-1 CSVRIDRGSYEQYF TGCAGCGTGCGTATCGACAGGGGGTCCTACGAGCAGTACTTC
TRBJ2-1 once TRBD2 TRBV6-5 CASHPGGLPSEQFF TGTGCCAGCCACCCGGGAGGCCTCCCTAGTGAGCAGTTCTTC
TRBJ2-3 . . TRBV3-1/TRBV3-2 CASSQETWTGTDTQYF TGTGCCAGCAGCCAAGAAACCTGGACGGGTACAGATACGCAGTATTTT
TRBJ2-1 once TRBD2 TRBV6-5 CASSYSSGGYNEQFF TGTGCCAGCAGTTACTCAAGCGGGGGGTACAATGAGCAGTTCTTC
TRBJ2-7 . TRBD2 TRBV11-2 CASSLVASGGYEQYF TGTGCCAGCAGCTTAGTGGCTAGCGGGGGCTACGAGCAGTACTTC
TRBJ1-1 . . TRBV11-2 CASSLEWINNEAFF TGTGCCAGCAGCTTAGAATGGATAAACAATGAAGCTTTCTTT
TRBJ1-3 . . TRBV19 CASSIGGFSGNTIYF TGTGCCAGTAGTATCGGAGGGTTCAGTGGAAACACCATATATTTT
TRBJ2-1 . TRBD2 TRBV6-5 CASSYQRGSYNEQFF TGTGCCAGCAGTTACCAGCGGGGGAGTTACAATGAGCAGTTCTTC
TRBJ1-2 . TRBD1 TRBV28 CASSSLHNRGPGYTF TGTGCCAGCAGTTCCCTGCATAACAGGGGGCCGGGCTACACCTTC
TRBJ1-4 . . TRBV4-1 CASSQDPGRDGEKLFF TGCGCCAGCAGCCAAGATCCCGGCAGGGATGGAGAAAAACTGTTTTTT
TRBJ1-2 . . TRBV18 CASSSQGPPGGYTF TGTGCCAGCTCATCACAGGGACCCCCAGGTGGCTACACCTTC
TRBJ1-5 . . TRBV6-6 CASNPRSNQPQHF TGTGCCAGCAATCCGCGTAGCAATCAGCCCCAGCATTTT
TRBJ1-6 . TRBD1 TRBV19 CASSQGARNSPLHF TGTGCCAGTAGCCAGGGGGCGCGCAATTCACCCCTCCACTTT
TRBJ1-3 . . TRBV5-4 CASSLAGSGNTIYF TGTGCCAGCAGCTTGGCAGGGTCTGGAAACACCATATATTTT
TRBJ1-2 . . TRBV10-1 CASRSGTTNYGYTF TGCGCCAGCCGCTCCGGGACAACCAACTATGGCTACACCTTC
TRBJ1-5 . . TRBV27 CASSSRDASNQPQHF TGTGCCAGCAGTTCCCGGGACGCTAGCAATCAGCCCCAGCATTTT
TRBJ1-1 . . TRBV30 CAWRRGNTEAFF TGTGCCTGGAGAAGGGGAAACACTGAAGCTTTCTTT